A selection of T cell receptor beta chains follows, all from one sample in a study of blood T cells in healthy people across ages. Via MiXCR, TCRdb re-called the 5' RACE reads, giving one row per CDR3 protein. The sample holds 700,000 or so distinct CDR3 sequences; 35% to 50% are singletons and the top ten take around 30%. The specimen sequenced was blood. The receptors here all came from an elderly man in good health. CDR3s include the opening cysteine and the closing phenylalanine or tryptophan. Each record gives: J gene, V gene, clone size, D gene, CDR3 DNA, CDR3 protein. The D gene is left open where the match is weak. Clone size is stated in some rows and not others, as once, few, many or a class when expanded.

j_call: TRBJ2-3; v_call: TRBV18; clone_size: few; d_call: .; cdr3_nt: TGTGCCAGCTCACCTTCAGCTAGCACAGATACGCAGTATTTT; cdr3_aa: CASSPSASTDTQYF
j_call: TRBJ1-1; v_call: TRBV6-2/TRBV6-3; clone_size: .; d_call: .; cdr3_nt: TGTGCCAGCAGTCCCCGTGCAGGAGCGGTGAACACTGAAGCTTTCTTT; cdr3_aa: CASSPRAGAVNTEAFF
j_call: TRBJ2-6; v_call: TRBV6-5; clone_size: few; d_call: TRBD2; cdr3_nt: TGTGCCAGCAGTTCGCACGGGAGGGGTTCTGGGGCCAACGTCCTGACTTTC; cdr3_aa: CASSSHGRGSGANVLTF
j_call: TRBJ1-1; v_call: TRBV7-2; clone_size: few; d_call: .; cdr3_nt: TGTGCCAGCAGCCTCGGACCAGGTCACACTGAAGCTTTCTTT; cdr3_aa: CASSLGPGHTEAFF
j_call: TRBJ2-7; v_call: TRBV7-2; clone_size: few; d_call: .; cdr3_nt: TGTGCCAGCAGCTGGGCCTACGAGCAGTACTTC; cdr3_aa: CASSWAYEQYF
j_call: TRBJ2-5; v_call: TRBV9; clone_size: .; d_call: TRBD2; cdr3_nt: TGTGCCAGCAGCGTTAGCGGGGGGTTAGAGACCCAGTACTTC; cdr3_aa: CASSVSGGLETQYF
j_call: TRBJ2-1; v_call: TRBV20-1; clone_size: .; d_call: TRBD1; cdr3_nt: TGCAGTGCTAGAAACCCGACAGGGGGCTACAATGAGCAGTTCTTC; cdr3_aa: CSARNPTGGYNEQFF
j_call: TRBJ2-1; v_call: TRBV28; clone_size: .; d_call: .; cdr3_nt: TGTGCCAGCAGCCCTCAATTGTGGGAGCAGTTCTTC; cdr3_aa: CASSPQLWEQFF
j_call: TRBJ2-5; v_call: TRBV29-1; clone_size: many; d_call: .; cdr3_nt: TGCAGCGTTGAAGAGGGGGGATTAGAGACCCAGTACTTC; cdr3_aa: CSVEEGGLETQYF
j_call: TRBJ2-1; v_call: TRBV12-3/TRBV12-4; clone_size: .; d_call: .; cdr3_nt: TGTGCCAGCAGCCACGGACAGAGCAGCTCCTACAATGAGCAGTTCTTC; cdr3_aa: CASSHGQSSSYNEQFF
j_call: TRBJ2-7; v_call: TRBV7-2; clone_size: .; d_call: .; cdr3_nt: TGTGCCAGCAGCGTGGTCAACAGCTACGAGCAGTACTTC; cdr3_aa: CASSVVNSYEQYF
j_call: TRBJ2-7; v_call: TRBV7-9; clone_size: few; d_call: TRBD1; cdr3_nt: TGTGCCAGCAGCACCCGACAGGGGGCCTACGAGCAGTACTTC; cdr3_aa: CASSTRQGAYEQYF
j_call: TRBJ2-1; v_call: TRBV7-6; clone_size: .; d_call: .; cdr3_nt: TGTGCCAGCAGCCCAGAGGGAGGGACAACCTACAATGAGCAGTTCTTC; cdr3_aa: CASSPEGGTTYNEQFF
j_call: TRBJ2-7; v_call: TRBV10-1; clone_size: few; d_call: .; cdr3_nt: TGCGCCAGCAGTGAAAGGGTCGACGAGCAGTACTTC; cdr3_aa: CASSERVDEQYF
j_call: TRBJ2-2; v_call: TRBV27; clone_size: .; d_call: TRBD1; cdr3_nt: TGTGCCAGCGGATTTCAGGGGGCAAACGGGGAGCTGTTTTTT; cdr3_aa: CASGFQGANGELFF
j_call: TRBJ2-7; v_call: TRBV12-5; clone_size: .; d_call: TRBD1; cdr3_nt: TGTGCTAGTGGTTTGGTAGAGGGGGCCCAGTACTTC; cdr3_aa: CASGLVEGAQYF
j_call: TRBJ2-5; v_call: TRBV7-2; clone_size: few; d_call: .; cdr3_nt: TGTGCCAGCGGCCCTAGGGAAAACAGGGAGACCCAGTACTTC; cdr3_aa: CASGPRENRETQYF
j_call: TRBJ2-7; v_call: TRBV12-5; clone_size: few; d_call: TRBD1; cdr3_nt: TGTGCTAGTGGTCCAAAGCCGGGACAGGCAGCCTACGAGCAGTACTTC; cdr3_aa: CASGPKPGQAAYEQYF
j_call: TRBJ2-5; v_call: TRBV5-1; clone_size: few; d_call: .; cdr3_nt: TGCGCCAGCAGCTGGGCGGGGGCGGAGGAGACCCAGTACTTC; cdr3_aa: CASSWAGAEETQYF
j_call: TRBJ2-3; v_call: TRBV12-3/TRBV12-4; clone_size: .; d_call: TRBD1; cdr3_nt: TGTGCCAGCAGTTCCACAGGGGGCCGCCAGGGGGGTACGCAGTATTTT; cdr3_aa: CASSSTGGRQGGTQYF
j_call: TRBJ2-3; v_call: TRBV20-1; clone_size: .; d_call: .; cdr3_nt: TGCAGTGCTAGGATTGCGGCTAGCACAGATACGCAGTATTTT; cdr3_aa: CSARIAASTDTQYF
j_call: TRBJ2-7; v_call: TRBV27; clone_size: .; d_call: .; cdr3_nt: TGTGCCAGCAGTTTCTCCCTAGGAGGGGCCGAGCAGTACTTC; cdr3_aa: CASSFSLGGAEQYF
j_call: TRBJ2-7; v_call: TRBV12-3/TRBV12-4; clone_size: .; d_call: TRBD2; cdr3_nt: TGTGCCAGCAGGACCGGGACTACCTCCTCCGAGCAGTACTTC; cdr3_aa: CASRTGTTSSEQYF
j_call: TRBJ2-1; v_call: TRBV7-9; clone_size: .; d_call: .; cdr3_nt: TGTGCCAGCAGCCATTCGGGACGCTCCTACAATGAGCAGTTCTTC; cdr3_aa: CASSHSGRSYNEQFF
j_call: TRBJ2-7; v_call: TRBV20-1; clone_size: .; d_call: TRBD2; cdr3_nt: TGCAGTGCTAGAGACTCTCAGGCAGGGGGACTAGCGGGAGGCGGGTACGAGCAGTACTTC; cdr3_aa: CSARDSQAGGLAGGGYEQYF
j_call: TRBJ2-7; v_call: TRBV7-9; clone_size: .; d_call: .; cdr3_nt: TGTGCCAGCAGCCCCAGGGTTAGTGCAGAGCAGTACTTC; cdr3_aa: CASSPRVSAEQYF
j_call: TRBJ1-2; v_call: TRBV7-9; clone_size: once; d_call: .; cdr3_nt: TGTGCCAGCGGCTTAGGGCAGGGACAAAACTATAGCTACACCTTC; cdr3_aa: CASGLGQGQNYSYTF
j_call: TRBJ2-3; v_call: TRBV29-1; clone_size: once; d_call: TRBD2; cdr3_nt: TGCAGCGTTGGAGATCGGCTAGCGGGGGGGCGGCCCACAGATACGCAGTATTTT; cdr3_aa: CSVGDRLAGGRPTDTQYF
j_call: TRBJ2-7; v_call: TRBV20-1; clone_size: .; d_call: TRBD1; cdr3_nt: TGCAGTGCCCTTGACTCCGGGACAGACGCTTACGAGCAGTACTTC; cdr3_aa: CSALDSGTDAYEQYF
j_call: TRBJ1-6; v_call: TRBV12-3/TRBV12-4; clone_size: few; d_call: .; cdr3_nt: TGTGCCAGTTCCCTAGGTTTCGGTAATTCACCCCTCCACTTT; cdr3_aa: CASSLGFGNSPLHF
j_call: TRBJ1-5; v_call: TRBV6-2/TRBV6-3; clone_size: .; d_call: .; cdr3_nt: TGTGCCAGCAGTGACGGAATTGGCAATCAGCCCCAGCATTTT; cdr3_aa: CASSDGIGNQPQHF
j_call: TRBJ2-1; v_call: TRBV29-1; clone_size: many; d_call: TRBD2; cdr3_nt: TGCAGCGTTGGTTTGGCTAGCGGGAGGGCTGAGCAGTTCTTC; cdr3_aa: CSVGLASGRAEQFF
j_call: TRBJ1-2; v_call: TRBV2; clone_size: few; d_call: .; cdr3_nt: TGTGCCAGCCATCTAACAGAAAACTATGGCTACACCTTC; cdr3_aa: CASHLTENYGYTF
j_call: TRBJ2-3; v_call: TRBV11-2; clone_size: few; d_call: TRBD2; cdr3_nt: TGTGCCAGCAGCCAAGGACTAGCGGGGACTACTATTAGCACAGATACGCAGTATTTT; cdr3_aa: CASSQGLAGTTISTDTQYF
j_call: TRBJ2-3; v_call: TRBV27; clone_size: once; d_call: .; cdr3_nt: TGTGCCAGCAGTTTTTCGGGGCAGTATTTT; cdr3_aa: CASSFSGQYF
j_call: TRBJ1-6; v_call: TRBV6-5; clone_size: few; d_call: TRBD1; cdr3_nt: TGTGCCAGCAGTTACTCAACCACAGGGGGAGATTCACCCCTCCACTTT; cdr3_aa: CASSYSTTGGDSPLHF
j_call: TRBJ2-3; v_call: TRBV20-1; clone_size: few; d_call: .; cdr3_nt: TGCAGTGCTAGGGTGAATGACGTACGTACGCAGTATTTT; cdr3_aa: CSARVNDVRTQYF
j_call: TRBJ1-6; v_call: TRBV2; clone_size: few; d_call: .; cdr3_nt: TGTGCCAGCAGTGTCGAGACAGCGTATAATTCACCCCTCCACTTT; cdr3_aa: CASSVETAYNSPLHF
j_call: TRBJ2-1; v_call: TRBV24-1; clone_size: many; d_call: .; cdr3_nt: TGTGCCACCAGTGATCCGGGCGGTTCCTCCTACAATGAGCAGTTCTTC; cdr3_aa: CATSDPGGSSYNEQFF
j_call: TRBJ1-1; v_call: TRBV29-1; clone_size: .; d_call: .; cdr3_nt: TGCAGCGTAACCGGGTCGAACACTGAAGCTTTCTTT; cdr3_aa: CSVTGSNTEAFF